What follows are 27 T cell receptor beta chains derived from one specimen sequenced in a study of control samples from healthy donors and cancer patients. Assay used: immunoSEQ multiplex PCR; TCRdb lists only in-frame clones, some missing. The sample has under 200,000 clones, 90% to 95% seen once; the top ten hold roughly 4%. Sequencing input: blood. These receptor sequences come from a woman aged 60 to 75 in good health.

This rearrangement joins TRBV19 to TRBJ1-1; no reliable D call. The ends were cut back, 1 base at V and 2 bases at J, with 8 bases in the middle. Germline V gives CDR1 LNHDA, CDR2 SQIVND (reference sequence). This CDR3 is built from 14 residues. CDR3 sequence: CASSIGPENTEAFF. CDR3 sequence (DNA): TGTGCCAGTAGTATAGGACCCGAAAACACTGAAGCTTTCTTT.

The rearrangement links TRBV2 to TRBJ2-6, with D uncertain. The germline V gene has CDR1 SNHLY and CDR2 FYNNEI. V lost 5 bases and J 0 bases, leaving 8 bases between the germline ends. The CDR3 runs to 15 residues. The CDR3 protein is CASSTLGSGANVLTF. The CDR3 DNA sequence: TGTGCCAGCAGTACTCTAGGCTCTGGGGCCAACGTCCTGACTTTC.

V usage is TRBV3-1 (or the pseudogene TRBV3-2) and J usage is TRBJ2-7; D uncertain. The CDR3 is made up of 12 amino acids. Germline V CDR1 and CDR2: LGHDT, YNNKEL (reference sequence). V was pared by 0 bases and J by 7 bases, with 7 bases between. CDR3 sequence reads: CASSQDGPEQYF. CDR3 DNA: TGTGCCAGCAGCCAAGATGGCCCAGAGCAGTACTTC.

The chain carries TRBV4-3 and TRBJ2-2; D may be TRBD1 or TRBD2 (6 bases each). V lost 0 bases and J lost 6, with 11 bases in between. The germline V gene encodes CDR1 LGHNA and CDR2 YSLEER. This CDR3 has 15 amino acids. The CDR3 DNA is TGCGCCAGCAGCCAAGATTCCGGGGGCGCCGGGGAGCTGTTTTTT. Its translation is CASSQDSGGAGELFF.

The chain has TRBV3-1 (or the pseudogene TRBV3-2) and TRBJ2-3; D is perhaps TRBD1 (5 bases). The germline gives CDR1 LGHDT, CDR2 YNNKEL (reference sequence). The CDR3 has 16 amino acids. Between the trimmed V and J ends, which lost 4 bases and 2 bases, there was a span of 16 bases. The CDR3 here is CASSPGNSGTTDTQYF. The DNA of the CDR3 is TGTGCCAGCAGCCCAGGGAACTCTGGAACCACAGATACGCAGTATTTT.

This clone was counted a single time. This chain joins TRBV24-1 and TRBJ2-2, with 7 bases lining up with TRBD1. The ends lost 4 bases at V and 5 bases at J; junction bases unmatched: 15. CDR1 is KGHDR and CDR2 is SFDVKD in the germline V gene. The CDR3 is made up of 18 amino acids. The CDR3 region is CATSDPNRGSRGTGELFF. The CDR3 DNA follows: TGTGCCACCAGTGACCCGAACAGGGGATCGAGGGGGACCGGGGAGCTGTTTTTT.

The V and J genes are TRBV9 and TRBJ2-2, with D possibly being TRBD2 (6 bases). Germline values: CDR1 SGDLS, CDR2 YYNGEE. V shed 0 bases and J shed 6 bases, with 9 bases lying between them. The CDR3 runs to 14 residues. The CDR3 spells CASSVAAGSGELFF. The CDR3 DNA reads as TGTGCCAGCAGCGTAGCTGCGGGGTCCGGGGAGCTGTTTTTT.

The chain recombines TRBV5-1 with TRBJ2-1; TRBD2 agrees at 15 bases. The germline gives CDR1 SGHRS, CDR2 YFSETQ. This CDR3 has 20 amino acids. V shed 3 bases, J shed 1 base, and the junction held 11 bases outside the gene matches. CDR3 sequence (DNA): TGCGCCAGCAGCTCTACCCCCGGACTAGCGGGGGGGAAGTCCTACAATGAGCAGTTCTTC. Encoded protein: CASSSTPGLAGGKSYNEQFF.

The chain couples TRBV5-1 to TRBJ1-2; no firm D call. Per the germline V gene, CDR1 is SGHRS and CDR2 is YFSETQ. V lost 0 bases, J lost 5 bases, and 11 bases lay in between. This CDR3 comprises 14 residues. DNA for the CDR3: TGCGCCAGCAGCTTGGAAGGGTATGGGTATGGCTACACCTTC. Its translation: CASSLEGYGYGYTF.

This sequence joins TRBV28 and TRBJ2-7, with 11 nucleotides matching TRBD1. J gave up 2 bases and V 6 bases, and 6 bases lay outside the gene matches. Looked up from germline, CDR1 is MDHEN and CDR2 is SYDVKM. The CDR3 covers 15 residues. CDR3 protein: CASSLRDRGAYEQYF. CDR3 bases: TGTGCCAGCAGCCTCCGGGACAGGGGGGCCTACGAGCAGTACTTC.

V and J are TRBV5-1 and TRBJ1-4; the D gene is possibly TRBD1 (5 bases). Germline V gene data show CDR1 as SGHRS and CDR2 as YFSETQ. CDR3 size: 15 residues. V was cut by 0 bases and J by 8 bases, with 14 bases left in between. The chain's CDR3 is CASSLARGIQEKLFF. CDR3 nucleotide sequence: TGCGCCAGCAGCTTGGCAAGGGGAATTCAGGAAAAACTGTTTTTT.

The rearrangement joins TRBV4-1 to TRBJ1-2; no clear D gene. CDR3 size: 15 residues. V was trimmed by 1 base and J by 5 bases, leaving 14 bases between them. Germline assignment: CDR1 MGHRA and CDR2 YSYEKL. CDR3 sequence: CASSQVTQDGYGYTF. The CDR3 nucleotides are TGCGCCAGCAGCCAAGTAACGCAGGATGGGTATGGCTACACCTTC.

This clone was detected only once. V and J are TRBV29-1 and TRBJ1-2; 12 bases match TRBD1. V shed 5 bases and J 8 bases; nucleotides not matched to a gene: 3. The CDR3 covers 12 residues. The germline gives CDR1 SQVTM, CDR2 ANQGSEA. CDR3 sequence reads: CSVRDRGRGYTF. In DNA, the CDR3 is TGCAGCGTTCGGGACAGGGGGCGCGGCTACACCTTC.

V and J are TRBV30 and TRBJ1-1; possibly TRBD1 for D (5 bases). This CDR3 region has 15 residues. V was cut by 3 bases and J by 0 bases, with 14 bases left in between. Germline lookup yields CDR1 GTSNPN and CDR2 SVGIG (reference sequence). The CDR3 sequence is CAWSNPGVMNTEAFF. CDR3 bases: TGTGCCTGGAGCAACCCGGGGGTCATGAACACTGAAGCTTTCTTT.

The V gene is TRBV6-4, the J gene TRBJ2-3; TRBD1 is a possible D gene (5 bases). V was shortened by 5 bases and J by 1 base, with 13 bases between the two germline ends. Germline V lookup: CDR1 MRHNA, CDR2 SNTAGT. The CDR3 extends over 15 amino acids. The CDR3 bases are TGTGCCAGCAGTCAGGGATACCTTGGCACAGATACGCAGTATTTT. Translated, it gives CASSQGYLGTDTQYF.

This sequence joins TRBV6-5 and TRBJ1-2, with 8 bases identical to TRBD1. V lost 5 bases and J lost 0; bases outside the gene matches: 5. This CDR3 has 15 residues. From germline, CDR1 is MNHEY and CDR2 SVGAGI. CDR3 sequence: CASSPQGEANYGYTF. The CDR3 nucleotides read TGTGCCAGCAGTCCACAGGGGGAAGCTAACTATGGCTACACCTTC.

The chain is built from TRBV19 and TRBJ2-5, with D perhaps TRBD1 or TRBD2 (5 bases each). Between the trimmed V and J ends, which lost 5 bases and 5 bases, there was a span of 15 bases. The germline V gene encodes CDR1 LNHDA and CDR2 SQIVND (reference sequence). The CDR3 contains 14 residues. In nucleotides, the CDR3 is TGTGCCAGTAGTGCCAATGGGGGTATGGAGACCCAGTACTTC. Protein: CASSANGGMETQYF.

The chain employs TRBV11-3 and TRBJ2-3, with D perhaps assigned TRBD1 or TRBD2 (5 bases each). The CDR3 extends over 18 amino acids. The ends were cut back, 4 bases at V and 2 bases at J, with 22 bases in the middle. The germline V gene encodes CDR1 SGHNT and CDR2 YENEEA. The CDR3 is CASSYYPSSRGDTDTQYF. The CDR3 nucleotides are TGTGCCAGCAGCTACTACCCCTCCTCGCGAGGGGACACAGATACGCAGTATTTT.

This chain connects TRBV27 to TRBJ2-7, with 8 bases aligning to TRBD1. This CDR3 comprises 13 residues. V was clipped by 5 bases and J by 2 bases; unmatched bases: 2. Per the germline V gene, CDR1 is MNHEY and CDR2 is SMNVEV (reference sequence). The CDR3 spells CASSRQGPYEQYF. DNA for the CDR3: TGTGCCAGCAGTCGACAGGGGCCCTACGAGCAGTACTTC.

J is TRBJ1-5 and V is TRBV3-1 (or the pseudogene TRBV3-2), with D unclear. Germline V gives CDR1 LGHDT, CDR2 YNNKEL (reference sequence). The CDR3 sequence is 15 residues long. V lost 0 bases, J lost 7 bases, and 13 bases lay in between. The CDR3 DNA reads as TGTGCCAGCAGCCAAGATTCGACCTATGGCCAGCCCCAGCATTTT. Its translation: CASSQDSTYGQPQHF.

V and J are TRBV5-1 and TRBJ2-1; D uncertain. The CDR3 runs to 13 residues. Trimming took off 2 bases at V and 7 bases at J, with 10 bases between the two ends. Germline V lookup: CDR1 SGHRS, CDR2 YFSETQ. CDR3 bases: TGCGCCAGCAGCTTTAATACCCGGAATGAGCAGTTCTTC. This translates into CASSFNTRNEQFF.

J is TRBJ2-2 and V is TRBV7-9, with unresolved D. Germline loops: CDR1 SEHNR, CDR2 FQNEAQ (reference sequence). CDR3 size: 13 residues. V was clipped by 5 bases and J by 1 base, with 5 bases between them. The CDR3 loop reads CASSLENTGELFF. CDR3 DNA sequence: TGTGCCAGCAGCCTCGAGAACACCGGGGAGCTGTTTTTT.

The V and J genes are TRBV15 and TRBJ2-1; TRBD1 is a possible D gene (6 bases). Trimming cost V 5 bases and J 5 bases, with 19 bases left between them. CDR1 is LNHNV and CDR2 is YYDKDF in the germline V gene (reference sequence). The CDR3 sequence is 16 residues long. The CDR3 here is CATSYNQGRGNNEQFF. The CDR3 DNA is TGTGCCACCAGCTACAACCAAGGCAGGGGAAACAATGAGCAGTTCTTC.

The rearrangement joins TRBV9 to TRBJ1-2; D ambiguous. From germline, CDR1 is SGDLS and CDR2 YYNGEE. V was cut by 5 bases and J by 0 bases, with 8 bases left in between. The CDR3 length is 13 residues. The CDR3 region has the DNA TGTGCCAGCAGTCGAGGAGCTAACTATGGCTACACCTTC. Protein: CASSRGANYGYTF.

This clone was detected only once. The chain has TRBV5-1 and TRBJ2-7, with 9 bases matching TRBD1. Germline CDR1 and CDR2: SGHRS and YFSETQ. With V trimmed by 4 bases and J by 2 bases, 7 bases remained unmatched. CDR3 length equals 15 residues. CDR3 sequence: CASSRDRAEPYEQYF. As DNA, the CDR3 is TGCGCCAGCAGCAGGGACAGGGCGGAGCCCTACGAGCAGTACTTC.

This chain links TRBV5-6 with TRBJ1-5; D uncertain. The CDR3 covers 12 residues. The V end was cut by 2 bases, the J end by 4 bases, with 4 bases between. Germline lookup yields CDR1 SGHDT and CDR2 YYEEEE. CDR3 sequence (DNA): TGTGCCAGCAGCTTTGGGAATCAGCCCCAGCATTTT. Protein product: CASSFGNQPQHF.

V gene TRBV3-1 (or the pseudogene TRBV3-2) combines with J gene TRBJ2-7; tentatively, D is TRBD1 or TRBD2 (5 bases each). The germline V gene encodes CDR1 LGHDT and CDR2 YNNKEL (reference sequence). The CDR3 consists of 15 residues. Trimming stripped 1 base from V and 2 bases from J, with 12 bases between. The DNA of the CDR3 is TGTGCCAGCAGCCAAGTTTTCGGGGCCACCTACGAGCAGTACTTC. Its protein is CASSQVFGATYEQYF.